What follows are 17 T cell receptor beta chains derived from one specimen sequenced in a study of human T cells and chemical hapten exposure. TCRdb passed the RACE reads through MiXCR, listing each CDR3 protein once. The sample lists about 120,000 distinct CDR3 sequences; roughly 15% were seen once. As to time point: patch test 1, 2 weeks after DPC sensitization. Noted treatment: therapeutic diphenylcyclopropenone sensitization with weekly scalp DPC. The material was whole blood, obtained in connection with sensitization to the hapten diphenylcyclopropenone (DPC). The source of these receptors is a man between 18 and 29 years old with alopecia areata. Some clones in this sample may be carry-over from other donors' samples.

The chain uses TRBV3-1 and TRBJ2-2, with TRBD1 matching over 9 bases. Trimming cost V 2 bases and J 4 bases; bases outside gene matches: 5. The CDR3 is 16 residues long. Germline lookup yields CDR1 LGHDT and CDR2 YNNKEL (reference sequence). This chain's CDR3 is CASSQPTGGSTGELFF. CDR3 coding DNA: TGTGCCAGCAGCCAACCGACAGGGGGGTCCACCGGGGAGCTGTTTTTT.

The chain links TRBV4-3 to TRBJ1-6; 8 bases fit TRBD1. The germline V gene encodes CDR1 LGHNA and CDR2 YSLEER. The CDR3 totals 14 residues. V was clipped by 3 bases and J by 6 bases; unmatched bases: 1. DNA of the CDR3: TGCGCCAGCAGCCAGGGACAGGTTAATTCACCCCTCCACTTT. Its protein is CASSQGQVNSPLHF.

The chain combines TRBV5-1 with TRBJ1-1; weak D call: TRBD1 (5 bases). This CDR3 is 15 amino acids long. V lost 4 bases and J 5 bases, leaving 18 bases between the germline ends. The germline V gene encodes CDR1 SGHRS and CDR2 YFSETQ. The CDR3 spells CASSPPLDSGTEAFF. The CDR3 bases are TGCGCCAGCAGCCCACCCCTTGACAGTGGGACTGAAGCTTTCTTT.

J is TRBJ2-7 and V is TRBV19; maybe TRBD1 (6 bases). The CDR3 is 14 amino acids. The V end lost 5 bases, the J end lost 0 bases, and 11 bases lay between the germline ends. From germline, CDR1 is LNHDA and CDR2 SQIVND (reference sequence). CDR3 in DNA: TGTGCCAGTAGTCCCCGACAGGACTCCTACGAGCAGTACTTC. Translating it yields CASSPRQDSYEQYF. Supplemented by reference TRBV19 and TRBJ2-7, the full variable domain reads DGGITQSPKYLFRKEGQNVTLSCEQNLNHDAMYWYRQDPGQGLRLIYYSQIVNDFQKGDIAEGYSVSREKKESFPLTVTSAQKNPTAFYLCASSPRQDSYEQYFGPGTRLTVT.

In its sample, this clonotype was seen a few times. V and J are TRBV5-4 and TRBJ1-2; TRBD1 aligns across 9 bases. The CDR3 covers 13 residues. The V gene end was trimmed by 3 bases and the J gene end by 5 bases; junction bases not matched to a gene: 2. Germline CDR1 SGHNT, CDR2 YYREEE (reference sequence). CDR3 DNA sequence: TGTGCCAGCAGCTCACAGGGGGCGTATGGCTACACCTTC. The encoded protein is CASSSQGAYGYTF.

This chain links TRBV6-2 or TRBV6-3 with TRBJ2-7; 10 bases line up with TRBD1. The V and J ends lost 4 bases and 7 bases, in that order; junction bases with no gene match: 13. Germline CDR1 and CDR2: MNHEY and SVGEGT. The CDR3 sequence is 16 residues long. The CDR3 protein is CASSSPGQGVYREQYV. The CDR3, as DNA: TGTGCCAGCAGTTCCCCTGGACAGGGGGTTTATCGTGAGCAGTACGTC.

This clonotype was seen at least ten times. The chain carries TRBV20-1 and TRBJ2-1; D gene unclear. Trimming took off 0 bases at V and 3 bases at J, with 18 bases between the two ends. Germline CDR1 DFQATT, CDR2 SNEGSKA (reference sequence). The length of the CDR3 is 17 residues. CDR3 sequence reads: CSARDIHTSLSYNEQFF. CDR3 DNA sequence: TGCAGTGCTAGAGACATCCATACCTCCCTAAGCTACAATGAGCAGTTCTTC.

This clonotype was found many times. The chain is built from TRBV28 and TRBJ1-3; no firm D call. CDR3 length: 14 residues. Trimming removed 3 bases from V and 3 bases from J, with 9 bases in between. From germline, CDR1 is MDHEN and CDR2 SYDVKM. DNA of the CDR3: TGTGCCAGCAGTTTCGGGTTCCGTGGAAACACCATATATTTT. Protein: CASSFGFRGNTIYF.

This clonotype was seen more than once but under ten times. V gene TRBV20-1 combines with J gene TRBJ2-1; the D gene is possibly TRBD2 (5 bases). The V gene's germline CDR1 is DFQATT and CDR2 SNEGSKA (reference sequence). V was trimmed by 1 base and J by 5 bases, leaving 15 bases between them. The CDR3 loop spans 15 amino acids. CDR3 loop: CSARGEATLDNEQFF. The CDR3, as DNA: TGCAGTGCTAGAGGGGAAGCGACACTAGACAATGAGCAGTTCTTC.

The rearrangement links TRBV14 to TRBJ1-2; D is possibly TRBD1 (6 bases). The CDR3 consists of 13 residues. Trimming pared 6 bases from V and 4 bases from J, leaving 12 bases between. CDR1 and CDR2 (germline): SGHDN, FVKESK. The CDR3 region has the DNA TGTGCCAGCAGTCAACAGGGCCTCTATGGCTACACCTTC. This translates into CASSQQGLYGYTF. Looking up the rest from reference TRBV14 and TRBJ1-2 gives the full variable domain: EAGVTQFPSHSVIEKGQTVTLRCDPISGHDNLYWYRRVMGKEIKFLLHFVKESKQDESGMPNNRFLAERTGGTYSTLKVQPAELEDSGVYFCASSQQGLYGYTFGSGTRLTVV.

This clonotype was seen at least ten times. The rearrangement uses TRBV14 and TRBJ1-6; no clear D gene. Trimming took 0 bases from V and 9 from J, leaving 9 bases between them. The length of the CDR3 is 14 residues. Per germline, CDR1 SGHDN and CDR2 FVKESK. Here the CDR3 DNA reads TGTGCCAGCAGCCAAGATGTCCTGTTTTCACCCCTCCACTTT. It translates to CASSQDVLFSPLHF.

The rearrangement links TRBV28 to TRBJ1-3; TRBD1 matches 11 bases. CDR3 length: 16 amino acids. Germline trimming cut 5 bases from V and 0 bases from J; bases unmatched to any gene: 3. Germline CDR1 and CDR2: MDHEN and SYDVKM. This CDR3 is CASSLGQGASGNTIYF. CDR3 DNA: TGTGCCAGCAGTCTCGGACAGGGGGCCTCTGGAAACACCATATATTTT. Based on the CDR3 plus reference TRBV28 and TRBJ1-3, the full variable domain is DVKVTQSSRYLVKRTGEKVFLECVQDMDHENMFWYRQDPGLGLRLIYFSYDVKMKEKGDIPEGYSVSREKKERFSLILESASTNQTSMYLCASSLGQGASGNTIYFGEGSWLTVV.

CDR3 in amino acids: CASERAGESQETQYF. Written as DNA, the CDR3 is TGTGCCAGCGAACGGGCTGGTGAGAGCCAAGAGACCCAGTACTTC. The rearrangement uses TRBV3-1 and TRBJ2-5; D not certain. CDR1 is LGHDT and CDR2 is YNNKEL in the germline V gene (reference sequence). The CDR3 is 15 residues long. Trimming pared 8 bases from V and 1 base from J, leaving 17 bases between.

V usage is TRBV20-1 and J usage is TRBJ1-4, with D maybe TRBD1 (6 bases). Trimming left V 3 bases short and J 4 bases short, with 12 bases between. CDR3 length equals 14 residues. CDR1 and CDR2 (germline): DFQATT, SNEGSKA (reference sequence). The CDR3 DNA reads TGCAGTGCTAGTCCCGGGACAAGTAATGAAAAACTGTTTTTT. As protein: CSASPGTSNEKLFF.

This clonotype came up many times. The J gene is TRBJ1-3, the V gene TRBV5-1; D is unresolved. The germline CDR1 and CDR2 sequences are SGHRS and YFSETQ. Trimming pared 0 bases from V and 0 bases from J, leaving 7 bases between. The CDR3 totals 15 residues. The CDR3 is CASSLDGNSGNTIYF. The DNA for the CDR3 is TGCGCCAGCAGCTTGGACGGTAACTCTGGAAACACCATATATTTT.

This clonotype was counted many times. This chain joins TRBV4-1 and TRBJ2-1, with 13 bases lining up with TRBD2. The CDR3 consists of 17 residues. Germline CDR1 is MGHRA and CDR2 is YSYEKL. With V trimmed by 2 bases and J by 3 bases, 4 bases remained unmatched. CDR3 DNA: TGCGCCAGCAGCCAACCGACTAGCGGGGGGTTCTACAATGAGCAGTTCTTC. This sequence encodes CASSQPTSGGFYNEQFF.

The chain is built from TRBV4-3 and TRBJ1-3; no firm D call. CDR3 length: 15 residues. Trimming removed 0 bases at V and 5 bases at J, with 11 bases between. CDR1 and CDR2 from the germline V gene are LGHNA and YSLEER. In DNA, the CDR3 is TGCGCCAGCAGCCAAGATTTGGGGTCTAGAAACACCATATATTTT. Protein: CASSQDLGSRNTIYF.